These 20 T cell receptor beta chains were sequenced from one sample in a study of cytomegalovirus exposure and HLA in healthy donors. Method: immunoSEQ multiplex PCR; TCRdb's copy keeps in-frame clones and lacks some. The sample has 300,000 to 350,000 clones; around 90% are singletons. The sequencing input was PBMCs. These receptors all stem from a man under 40 in good health and CMV-seronegative.

The rearrangement links TRBV19 to TRBJ2-7; a possible D gene is TRBD2 (5 bases). The CDR3 runs 13 residues. Germline CDR1 is LNHDA and CDR2 is SQIVND (reference sequence). The chain's CDR3 is CATSTRGTYEQYF. Written as DNA, the CDR3 is TGTGCTACGTCAACCCGGGGAACCTACGAGCAGTACTTC.

Written as DNA, the CDR3 is TGTGCCAGCAGGGATACAGTTAGCAATCAGCCCCAGCATTTT. Translated: CASRDTVSNQPQHF. V usage is TRBV2 and J usage is TRBJ1-5, with D unclear. The CDR3 runs to 14 residues. V was cut by 6 bases and J by 0 bases, with 9 bases left in between. The V gene's germline CDR1 is SNHLY and CDR2 FYNNEI.

J is TRBJ1-1 and V is TRBV6-6; tentatively, D is TRBD1 (6 bases). Deletions cut 4 bases from V and 11 bases from J, with 14 bases between. The CDR3 has 12 residues. CDR1 and CDR2 (germline): MNHNY, SVGAGI (reference sequence). CDR3 loop: CASSSTGRAAFF. CDR3 DNA sequence: TGTGCCAGCAGTTCAACAGGGCGGGCGGCTTTCTTT.

Many counts were recorded for this clone. The V and J genes are TRBV14 and TRBJ1-2, with 9 bases fitting TRBD1. In germline, CDR1 is SGHDN, CDR2 FVKESK. Unmatched junction bases numbered 8, after V lost 1 base and J lost 8 bases. The CDR3 totals 15 residues. The CDR3 DNA reads TGTGCCAGCAGCCAAGCCATGATAGGGACAGGGGGCTACACCTTC. This encodes CASSQAMIGTGGYTF.

V gene TRBV7-8 combines with J gene TRBJ1-6; 9 bases agree with TRBD1. J gave up 7 bases and V 5 bases, and 3 bases lay outside the gene matches. In germline, CDR1 is SGHVS, CDR2 FQNEAQ. The CDR3 spans 14 residues. CDR3 in DNA: TGTGCCAGCAGCCCGACAGGGGGGAATTCACCCCTCCACTTT. It specifies CASSPTGGNSPLHF. The whole variable domain, remainder taken from reference TRBV7-8 and TRBJ1-6, is GAGVSQSPRYKVAKRGQDVALRCDPISGHVSLFWYQQALGQGPEFLTYFQNEAQLDKSGLPSDRFFAERPEGSVSTLKIQRTQQEDSAVYLCASSPTGGNSPLHFGNGTRLTVT.

The chain combines TRBV7-8 with TRBJ2-1; the match to TRBD2 covers 9 bases. V lost 3 bases and J lost 3; bases outside the gene matches: 3. Germline loops: CDR1 SGHVS, CDR2 FQNEAQ. This CDR3 is 15 amino acids long. This CDR3 reads CASSLVAGVYNEQFF. In DNA form, the CDR3 reads TGTGCCAGCAGCTTGGTAGCGGGGGTCTACAATGAGCAGTTCTTC.

There are a few counts of this clone. The chain joins TRBV21-1 to TRBJ2-1; TRBD1, as called in the table, went unchecked against the DNA. TRBV21-1 has pseudogene status. CDR3 length: 14 residues. The CDR3 nucleotides are TGTGCCAGCAGCAACCCGGACAGGGCAGATGAGCAGTTCTTC. This encodes CASSNPDRADEQFF.

The chain combines TRBV5-1 with TRBJ1-2; 10 bases are a match to TRBD1. The CDR3 has 15 amino acids. Per germline, CDR1 SGHRS and CDR2 YFSETQ. Trimming took 5 bases from V and 0 from J; bases not matched to a gene: 4. The CDR3: CASRKGTGANYGYTF. DNA for the CDR3: TGCGCCAGCAGGAAAGGGACAGGGGCTAACTATGGCTACACCTTC.

Here the CDR3 DNA reads TGTGCCAGCAGCTTGACCGGGGGGGCTGGAGAGACCCAGTACTTC. Its protein product is CASSLTGGAGETQYF. The chain recombines TRBV5-4 with TRBJ2-5; 8 bases are shared with TRBD2. With V trimmed by 1 base and J by 4 bases, 6 bases remained unmatched. The length of the CDR3 is 15 residues. Germline V gives CDR1 SGHNT, CDR2 YYREEE (reference sequence).

The chain couples TRBV19 to TRBJ1-1; the D gene is possibly TRBD1 (5 bases). Germline assignment: CDR1 LNHDA and CDR2 SQIVND (reference sequence). V was clipped by 10 bases and J by 5 bases, with 14 bases between them. The CDR3 sequence is 12 residues long. In DNA, the CDR3 is TGTGCCACGGTAGGGGCGAGAACTGAAGCTTTCTTT. It translates to CATVGARTEAFF. Full variable domain (remainder filled in from reference TRBV19 and TRBJ1-1): DGGITQSPKYLFRKEGQNVTLSCEQNLNHDAMYWYRQDPGQGLRLIYYSQIVNDFQKGDIAEGYSVSREKKESFPLTVTSAQKNPTAFYLCATVGARTEAFFGQGTRLTVV.

This chain links TRBV9 with TRBJ2-1, with 8 bases that match TRBD1. V dropped 0 bases and J dropped 2; count of bases not matched to a gene: 7. Germline CDR1 SGDLS, CDR2 YYNGEE. The CDR3 totals 17 residues. CDR3 residues: CASSVARTGTPYNEQFF. CDR3 nucleotides: TGTGCCAGCAGCGTAGCCCGGACAGGGACTCCCTACAATGAGCAGTTCTTC.

The gene calls are TRBV5-1 and TRBJ2-4, with 7 positions matching TRBD2. The length of the CDR3 is 16 residues. Germline assignment: CDR1 SGHRS and CDR2 YFSETQ. Trimming took 3 bases from V and 0 from J; bases not matched to a gene: 6. The CDR3 reads CASSWEGRGAKNIQYF. The CDR3 nucleotides read TGCGCCAGCAGCTGGGAGGGGAGAGGAGCCAAAAACATTCAGTACTTC.

The chain joins TRBV5-1 to TRBJ2-7; possibly TRBD2 for D (6 bases). Trimming left V 2 bases short and J 5 bases short, with 20 bases between. Germline CDR1 SGHRS, CDR2 YFSETQ. This CDR3 has 16 residues. The CDR3 DNA follows: TGCGCCAGCAGCTTAATGGGGGGAAGGACCTCTGACGAGCAGTACTTC. It translates to CASSLMGGRTSDEQYF.

This chain connects TRBV6-5 to TRBJ1-1; 9 bases are shared with TRBD1. V shed 5 bases, J shed 0 bases, and the junction held 4 bases outside the gene matches. The CDR3 sequence is 15 residues long. Per the germline V gene, CDR1 is MNHEY and CDR2 is SVGAGI. The CDR3, as DNA: TGTGCCAGCAGTAGGACAGGGGCCCTGAACACTGAAGCTTTCTTT. As protein: CASSRTGALNTEAFF.

The rearrangement joins TRBV7-5 to TRBJ1-2; the table names TRBD1, a call not compared with the DNA. TRBV7-5 counts as a pseudogene. The length of the CDR3 is 14 residues. The CDR3 nucleotides are TGTGTCAGAAGCTTGCCTGAGGGGGACTATGGCTACACCTTC. Translated: CVRSLPEGDYGYTF.

The V call is TRBV7-9, the J call TRBJ1-2, with TRBD1 matching over 7 bases. This CDR3 comprises 12 residues. Trimming cost V 5 bases and J 7 bases; bases outside gene matches: 4. CDR1 and CDR2 (germline): SEHNR, FQNEAQ (reference sequence). CDR3 protein: CASSLGTAGYTF. CDR3 DNA: TGTGCCAGCAGCCTAGGGACAGCTGGCTACACCTTC.

This sequence joins TRBV5-4 and TRBJ2-3; perhaps TRBD1 as D (5 bases). The CDR3 extends over 12 amino acids. Germline V gene sequence: CDR1 SGHNT, CDR2 YYREEE (reference sequence). The V gene lost 5 bases and the J gene lost 1 base, with 5 bases spanning the gap. CDR3 bases: TGTGCCAGCAGGGGGCGCACAGATACGCAGTATTTT. Residues: CASRGRTDTQYF.

This clone was detected once. The gene calls are TRBV11-2 and TRBJ2-2; 8 bases are shared with TRBD1. CDR1 SGHAT and CDR2 FQNNGV come from the germline V gene. CDR3 length: 16 residues. J was trimmed by 2 bases and V by 5 bases; bases with no gene match: 7. The chain's CDR3 is CASSRGQGLNTGELFF. CDR3 sequence (DNA): TGTGCCAGCAGCCGAGGACAGGGCCTTAACACCGGGGAGCTGTTTTTT.

The V call is TRBV4-2, the J call TRBJ2-1, with 9 bases lining up with TRBD2. V shed 0 bases and J 8 bases; nucleotides not matched to a gene: 8. Per the germline V gene, CDR1 is LGHNA and CDR2 is YNFKEQ. The CDR3 covers 16 residues. The CDR3 loop is CASSQESSGGRYEQFF. DNA of the CDR3: TGTGCCAGCAGCCAAGAATCGAGCGGGGGGCGGTATGAGCAGTTCTTC.

The rearrangement links TRBV2 to TRBJ2-1; weak D call: TRBD1 (6 bases). Germline values: CDR1 SNHLY, CDR2 FYNNEI. The CDR3 has 15 amino acids. V lost 6 bases and J 2 bases, leaving 14 bases between the germline ends. The CDR3 sequence: CASRSTGYTYNEQFF. CDR3 sequence (DNA): TGTGCCAGCAGATCGACAGGCTATACCTACAATGAGCAGTTCTTC. The full variable domain, completed using reference TRBV2 and TRBJ2-1, is EPEVTQTPSHQVTQMGQEVILRCVPISNHLYFYWYRQILGQKVEFLVSFYNNEISEKSEIFDDQFSVERPDGSNFTLKIRSTKLEDSAMYFCASRSTGYTYNEQFFGPGTRLTVL.